The clone carrying this TCR beta chain was seen many times. RNA served as the template for amplifying TCR beta CDR3 regions. Second-round multiplex PCR came after first-round RT-PCR with HTBI primers. TCRdb processed the multiplex PCR reads anew with MiXCR; each CDR3 protein has one entry. The repertoire holds under 350,000 distinct CDR3 sequences, with 15% to 20% as singletons. CDR1 is LNHDA, CDR2 SQIVND, per germline (reference sequence). V lost 5 bases, J lost 0 bases, and 9 bases stayed unmatched. The CDR3 spans 17 residues. This specimen belongs to a study of Graves' ophthalmopathy and Graves' hyperthyroidism.

This receptor was taken from an adult man with Graves' ophthalmopathy. The rearrangement links TRBV19 to TRBJ1-1; 10 bases line up with TRBD1. Sequencing was carried out using peripheral blood. CDR3 DNA: TGTGCCAGTAGTTTCCGGACAGGGGGTGAGTTGAACACTGAAGCTTTCTTT. Protein product: CASSFRTGGELNTEAFF.